A single sample is the source of the 6 T cell receptor beta chains below, sequenced in a study of T cell changes during pregnancy in multiple sclerosis. Data came from immunoSEQ multiplex PCR; TCRdb stores just in-frame clones and leaves some out. The sample yields approximately 35,000 clones, around 90% seen once. The material was CD4+ T cells from peripheral blood mononuclear cells, obtained in the third trimester of pregnancy. All receptors derive from a female donor in good health, enrolled as a control in a pregnancy study.

The chain uses TRBV13 and TRBJ2-3; 15 nucleotides match TRBD2. This CDR3 has 17 amino acids. CDR1 PRHDT and CDR2 FYEKMQ come from the germline V gene (reference sequence). With 5 bases clipped from V and 2 bases from J, the junction kept 5 bases outside the gene matches. CDR3: CASSRTSGRADTDTQYF. The CDR3 coding sequence is TGTGCCAGCAGCCGGACTAGCGGGAGGGCCGACACAGATACGCAGTATTTT.

This chain joins TRBV27 and TRBJ1-1; 9 positions match TRBD1. This CDR3 spans 14 amino acids. V was clipped by 5 bases and J by 7 bases; unmatched bases: 8. The germline gives CDR1 MNHEY, CDR2 SMNVEV (reference sequence). In DNA form, the CDR3 reads TGTGCCAGCAGTCCGCGGACAGGGGCTATTGAAGCTTTCTTT. It is translated as CASSPRTGAIEAFF.

This rearrangement joins TRBV2 to TRBJ2-3, with D tentatively TRBD1 (5 bases). V lost 4 bases to trimming and J lost 4 bases, with 6 bases between them. Germline-derived CDR1 and CDR2 are SNHLY and FYNNEI. There are 12 residues in the CDR3. The CDR3 sequence is CASSATADTQYF. Written as DNA, the CDR3 is TGTGCCAGCAGTGCGACAGCAGATACGCAGTATTTT.

V usage is TRBV7-9 and J usage is TRBJ1-3; 7 nucleotides align to TRBD1. The ends lost 1 base at V and 11 bases at J; junction bases unmatched: 8. CDR1 is SEHNR, CDR2 FQNEAQ, per germline (reference sequence). This CDR3 contains 14 residues. The CDR3 is CASSLEGRQGSIYF. In DNA, the CDR3 is TGTGCCAGCAGCTTAGAGGGGCGACAGGGTTCCATATATTTT.

The chain is built from TRBV5-1 and TRBJ1-4; possibly TRBD1 for D (5 bases). With 1 base removed from V and 5 bases from J, the gap between germline ends came to 9 bases. The length of the CDR3 is 14 residues. CDR1 is SGHRS, CDR2 YFSETQ, per germline. CDR3 DNA sequence: TGCGCCAGCAGCTTGACCCAGGGAAATGAAAAACTGTTTTTT. Its protein is CASSLTQGNEKLFF.

V and J are TRBV5-1 and TRBJ1-4; perhaps TRBD1 as D (6 bases). This CDR3 has 16 amino acids. The germline gives CDR1 SGHRS, CDR2 YFSETQ. The V gene lost 0 bases and the J gene lost 5 bases, with 14 bases spanning the gap. The CDR3 spells CASSLVSGRGNEKLFF. The CDR3 bases are TGCGCCAGCAGCTTGGTTTCAGGGAGGGGGAATGAAAAACTGTTTTTT.